Listed below are T cell receptor beta chains from one sample, sequenced in a study of T-cell memory formation after mild COVID-19. Each CDR3 protein is one row after TCRdb ran MiXCR on the 5' RACE reads. The sample lists 150,000 to 200,000 distinct CDR3 sequences; 20% to 25% were seen once. Sequences were obtained from PBMCs or a T cell subset sorted from them (not recorded which). The receptor set was obtained from an adult woman who had mild COVID-19 (a few samples of this study predate the infection). Cell type and time point are not known. Both conserved end residues are part of each CDR3. Fields, in order: V gene, clone size, J gene, D gene, CDR3 DNA, CDR3 protein. The D gene is left open where the match is weak. The size entry is marked missing in some rows and otherwise reads once, few, many or a size class.

TRBV27,.,TRBJ2-7,.,TGTGCCAGCAGTTTACAGGGCCCCCACGAGCAGTACTTC,CASSLQGPHEQYF
TRBV6-6,.,TRBJ2-7,TRBD1,TGTGCCACCTCCCCACGGGACAGGGTCGACGAGCAGTACTTC,CATSPRDRVDEQYF
TRBV20-1,few,TRBJ2-7,.,TGCAGTGCTAGAGATAAGGCAGGGGAAGACGAGCAGTACTTC,CSARDKAGEDEQYF
TRBV7-9,few,TRBJ2-7,.,TGTGCCAGCAGCTTACTCACGGGCGCCGACTACGAGCAGTACTTC,CASSLLTGADYEQYF
TRBV7-8,few,TRBJ2-1,TRBD2,TGTGCCAGCAGCTTCCCAACTCTAGCGGGGAAGAAGGGTGAGCAGTTCTTC,CASSFPTLAGKKGEQFF
TRBV4-3,.,TRBJ2-5,TRBD2,TGCGCCAGCAGCCAAGATTGGGGAACTAGCGGGAGTAGGAGGGAGACCCAGTACTTC,CASSQDWGTSGSRRETQYF
TRBV4-1,.,TRBJ1-6,.,TGCGCCAGCAGCCAAGTGGGGGCCAGAGTAAATTCACCCCTCCACTTT,CASSQVGARVNSPLHF
TRBV7-9,.,TRBJ2-3,.,TGTGCCAGCAGCTTGACAGCCACTAGCACAGATACGCAGTATTTT,CASSLTATSTDTQYF
TRBV15,few,TRBJ2-3,.,TGTGCCACCGGAACTGGGCATACGCAGTATTTT,CATGTGHTQYF
TRBV11-2,few,TRBJ2-1,.,TGTGCCAGCAGCTTAGGAAGTATGTATGAGCAGTTCTTC,CASSLGSMYEQFF
TRBV27,.,TRBJ1-1,.,TGTGCCTCGATCGCCCCCAGGGGAGTGAACACTGAAGCTTTCTTT,CASIAPRGVNTEAFF
TRBV19,.,TRBJ1-1,.,TGTGCCAGTAGTTTAAGAGGGTGGACGCCTCCCGAAGCTTTCTTT,CASSLRGWTPPEAFF
TRBV12-3/TRBV12-4,.,TRBJ2-3,TRBD2,TGTGCCAGCAGCCAAGAGCGGGGGGGCGAAGAAGATACGCAGTATTTT,CASSQERGGEEDTQYF
TRBV24-1,many,TRBJ1-1,.,TGTGCCACCAGTGATGTAGGCCATGAAGCTTTCTTT,CATSDVGHEAFF
TRBV7-6,.,TRBJ1-4,.,TGTGCCAGCAGCTTAAGCCGTTATGAAAAACTGTTTTTT,CASSLSRYEKLFF
TRBV7-8,few,TRBJ2-5,TRBD1,TGTGCCAGCAGCTTAAAACAGGGGACCCCGAAGTCGGCGTACTTC,CASSLKQGTPKSAYF
TRBV7-6,few,TRBJ1-1,.,TGTGCCAGCAGCTTAGAAATGAACACTGAAGCTTTCTTT,CASSLEMNTEAFF
TRBV7-2,.,TRBJ1-5,.,TGTGCCAGCAGCTTATGGGAATATAGCAATCAGCCCCAGCATTTT,CASSLWEYSNQPQHF